These T cell receptor beta chains were read from a single sample in a study of T cell clonotyping in hematopoietic cell transplantation. Only in-frame clones appear in the TCRdb table, and some are missing; sequencing was by immunoSEQ multiplex PCR. Of approximately 70,000 clones detected, around 94% appear once; the ten largest clones hold about 1.5%. The sequenced sample consisted of peripheral blood mononuclear cells. The source is a man aged 50-59 years in good health. Some clones in this sample may be carry-over from other donors' samples. Each CDR3 is given with its conserved first and last residue. The order of the fields is D gene, V gene, clone size, J gene, CDR3 DNA, CDR3 protein. A D gene is named only where the DNA matches it firmly. For some rows the clone size is stated as once, few or many, or as a class when expanded; others skip it.

TRBD2	TRBV7-2	-	TRBJ2-7	TGTGCCAGCAGCTTAGGGGCGGGAGGCCTCTCCTACGAGCAGTACTTC	CASSLGAGGLSYEQYF
-	TRBV6-6	-	TRBJ1-2	TGTGCCAGCAGTGGCTTGGGAGGGATCTATGGCTACACCTTC	CASSGLGGIYGYTF
-	TRBV4-3	-	TRBJ2-7	TGCGCCAGCAGCCAAGATGGACGGCAGGGGGAGCAGTACTTC	CASSQDGRQGEQYF
TRBD2	TRBV2	-	TRBJ2-7	TGTGCCAGCAGTAAAGGACTAGCGGGACCCTACGAGCAGTACTTC	CASSKGLAGPYEQYF
TRBD1	TRBV5-8	-	TRBJ1-5	TGTGCCAGCAGCTTCCGGGACAGGGGGCAGAATCAGCCCCAGCATTTT	CASSFRDRGQNQPQHF
-	TRBV15	-	TRBJ1-1	TGTGCCACCAGCAGGGGGGGGAGAATGAACACTGAAGCTTTCTTT	CATSRGGRMNTEAFF
-	TRBV5-6	-	TRBJ1-4	TGTGCCAGCAGCTTGGCGGGGACGGCAACTAATGAAAAACTGTTTTTT	CASSLAGTATNEKLFF
-	TRBV30	-	TRBJ1-5	TGTGCCTGGAGTGTGGGACGGGGCCATCAGCCCCAGCATTTT	CAWSVGRGHQPQHF
-	TRBV5-4	-	TRBJ2-7	TGTGCCAGCAGCTTATTCGAGTTGGGCGCAAACTACGAGCAGTACTTC	CASSLFELGANYEQYF
-	TRBV11-2	-	TRBJ2-7	TGTGCCAGCAGCCGTGAAAGGACGGCACACTACGAGCAGTACTTC	CASSRERTAHYEQYF
-	TRBV6-1	-	TRBJ1-2	TGTGCCAGCAGTGAAGCGAGTAATGGGATTTATGGCTACACCTTC	CASSEASNGIYGYTF
-	TRBV5-4	-	TRBJ2-7	TGTGCCAGCAGCTCGGGCTACGAGCAGTACTTC	CASSSGYEQYF
-	TRBV29-1	-	TRBJ1-2	TGCAGCGTTGAACTGGGCTGGACCTACGTAGGCTACACCTTC	CSVELGWTYVGYTF
-	TRBV15	-	TRBJ2-1	TGTGCCACCAGCGGGTTACTAGGGATGAACAATGAGCAGTTCTTC	CATSGLLGMNNEQFF
-	TRBV7-2	once	TRBJ1-1	TGTGCCAGCAGCTTTGAGACTACGAACACTGAAGCTTTCTTT	CASSFETTNTEAFF
-	TRBV5-1	once	TRBJ2-7	TGCGCCACCCGGATGGTGCAGTACTTC	CATRMVQYF
-	TRBV7-8	-	TRBJ2-5	TGTGCCAGCAGCTTCGTTGCCTCTCAGGGAGAGACCCAGTACTTC	CASSFVASQGETQYF
-	TRBV7-9	once	TRBJ1-5	TGTGCCAGCAGCTTGAGCGGAAATAGCAATCAGCCCCAGCATTTT	CASSLSGNSNQPQHF
TRBD1	TRBV6-1	-	TRBJ2-1	TGTGCCAGCAGGCTTGACAGGGCCTACAACGATGAGCAGTTCTTC	CASRLDRAYNDEQFF
TRBD1	TRBV5-1	once	TRBJ2-2	TGCGCCAGCAGAGAGACAGGGTCCGCGAACACCGGGGAGCTGTTTTTT	CASRETGSANTGELFF
TRBD1	TRBV19	-	TRBJ2-3	TGTGCCAGTAGTATAGCCGGGACAGGGGGCTCAGTTGCTGATACGCAGTATTTT	CASSIAGTGGSVADTQYF
-	TRBV30	once	TRBJ2-2	TGTGCCTGGAGTGCCTCGCTAACCGGGGAGCTGTTTTTT	CAWSASLTGELFF
-	TRBV7-8	-	TRBJ1-3	TGTGCCAGCGCCTTAGGTGACACTGGAAACACCATATATTTT	CASALGDTGNTIYF
TRBD2	TRBV11-2	-	TRBJ2-7	TGTGCCAGCAGCTTAGTGGCGTTAGTGGGGACTAACGACTACGAGCAGTACTTC	CASSLVALVGTNDYEQYF